The clone carrying this TCR beta chain was seen many times. The antigen is undetermined. This specimen comes from a study of early T cells in non-severe SARS-CoV-2 infection. Turning to the study itself: Bulk RNA from unsorted whole blood was sequenced; chains were unpaired.

Molecules of cDNA were individually given unique molecular identifiers that were attached to them. From the 5' RACE reads, TCRdb called clonotypes with MiXCR, one entry per CDR3 protein. The sample has under 70,000 distinct CDR3 sequences, roughly 13% seen once. Germline V gives CDR1 SGHRS, CDR2 YFSETQ. This CDR3 region has 14 residues. V was pared by 0 bases and J by 8 bases, with 14 bases between. General study findings and limits: VDJdb-based annotation leaned toward anti-spike CD8 responses and missed private and CD4 specificities.

This sample comprised whole blood, obtained at baseline. The TCR sequence derives from an adult who was a healthcare worker with PCR-confirmed SARS-CoV-2 infection or an uninfected control (not recorded which). The rearrangement joins TRBV5-1 to TRBJ1-2; unclear D gene. The CDR3: CASSLAPDRGGYTF. The CDR3 DNA reads TGCGCCAGCAGCTTGGCCCCCGACCGTGGGGGCTACACCTTC. Combining the CDR3 with reference TRBV5-1 and TRBJ1-2 gives the whole variable domain KAGVTQTPRYLIKTRGQQVTLSCSPISGHRSVSWYQQTPGQGLQFLFEYFSETQRNKGNFPGRFSGRQFSNSRSEMNVSTLELGDSALYLCASSLAPDRGGYTFGSGTRLTVV.